The 17 T cell receptor beta chains below come from one sample, sequenced in a study of early T cells in non-severe SARS-CoV-2 infection. MiXCR was run by TCRdb on the 5' RACE reads, yielding one entry per CDR3 protein. The profile shows 85,000 to 100,000 distinct CDR3 sequences, 9.5% to 11% of them singletons. The sequenced sample consisted of whole blood. The receptor set was obtained from an adult who was a healthcare worker with PCR-confirmed SARS-CoV-2 infection or an uninfected control (not recorded which).

This clonotype was seen a few times. The V call is TRBV9, the J call TRBJ2-1, with 7 bases aligning to TRBD2. Germline V gene lookup returns CDR1 SGDLS and CDR2 YYNGEE. V dropped 3 bases and J dropped 3; count of bases not matched to a gene: 9. This CDR3 has 16 residues. The CDR3 DNA follows: TGTGCCAGCAGCGCCAGAATGGGCGGGGGCTACAATGAGCAGTTCTTC. Amino acids: CASSARMGGGYNEQFF.

The chain links TRBV29-1 to TRBJ1-2; 9 nucleotides agree with TRBD1. The CDR3 covers 14 residues. Germline CDR1 reads SQVTM; CDR2 reads ANQGSEA. Trimming cost V 6 bases and J 3 bases; bases outside gene matches: 8. The CDR3 DNA is TGCAGCGTCGCACAGGGGGCGTTGTACTATGGCTACACCTTC. Amino acids: CSVAQGALYYGYTF.

This clonotype occurred a few times. CDR3: CASSIFANYEQYF. DNA for the CDR3: TGTGCCAGTAGTATCTTTGCGAACTACGAGCAGTACTTC. This rearrangement joins TRBV19 to TRBJ2-7; D is unresolved. This CDR3 comprises 13 residues. The germline V gene has CDR1 LNHDA and CDR2 SQIVND (reference sequence). The V end was cut by 3 bases, the J end by 3 bases, with 9 bases between. Variable domain in full (rest from reference TRBV19 and TRBJ2-7): DGGITQSPKYLFRKEGQNVTLSCEQNLNHDAMYWYRQDPGQGLRLIYYSQIVNDFQKGDIAEGYSVSREKKESFPLTVTSAQKNPTAFYLCASSIFANYEQYFGPGTRLTVT.

This clonotype has a handful of counts. The CDR3, as DNA: TGTGCCAGCAGTGAAGCCCCTCGCCGGACGGCGACCTACGAGCAGTACTTC. It encodes CASSEAPRRTATYEQYF. The chain joins TRBV6-1 to TRBJ2-7; no firm D call. The CDR3 runs 17 residues. Germline assignment: CDR1 MNHNS and CDR2 SASEGT. With 0 bases removed from V and 2 bases from J, the gap between germline ends came to 17 bases.

This clonotype occurred many times. V gene TRBV11-2 combines with J gene TRBJ2-1; D may be TRBD2 (6 bases). Germline V CDR1 and CDR2: SGHAT, FQNNGV. The CDR3 consists of 15 residues. Trimming removed 1 base at V and 4 bases at J, with 11 bases between. The DNA of the CDR3 is TGTGCCAGCAGCTTAGCTAGCGACCCTTACAATGAGCAGTTCTTC. Encoded protein: CASSLASDPYNEQFF.

This clonotype came up many times. V gene TRBV12-3 or TRBV12-4 combines with J gene TRBJ2-1; the D call may be TRBD1 or TRBD2 (5 bases each). The CDR3 has 16 amino acids. V lost 5 bases, J lost 7 bases, and 21 bases lay in between. The CDR3 reads CASSPGTTHAWNEQFF. The CDR3 DNA reads TGTGCCAGCAGTCCCGGGACCACCCATGCGTGGAATGAGCAGTTCTTC.

This clonotype was seen only a few times. V usage is TRBV5-6 and J usage is TRBJ2-3; 8 nucleotides match TRBD2. The CDR3 runs 15 residues. The ends lost 2 bases at V and 3 bases at J; junction bases unmatched: 5. The germline V gene has CDR1 SGHDT and CDR2 YYEEEE. The CDR3 here is CASSFGLAATDTQYF. CDR3 nucleotides: TGTGCCAGCAGCTTTGGACTAGCAGCTACAGATACGCAGTATTTT.

This clonotype is a singleton in its sample. The chain combines TRBV20-1 with TRBJ2-2; 9 nucleotides match TRBD1. V shed 5 bases and J 6 bases; nucleotides not matched to a gene: 7. This CDR3 spans 14 amino acids. The V gene's germline CDR1 is DFQATT and CDR2 SNEGSKA (reference sequence). The CDR3 loop is CSAGDRERAGELFF. CDR3 bases: TGCAGTGCTGGGGACAGGGAGAGGGCCGGGGAGCTGTTTTTT.

J is TRBJ2-7 and V is TRBV7-2; the D gene is possibly TRBD1 (6 bases). The CDR3 loop spans 16 amino acids. Germline values: CDR1 SGHTA, CDR2 FQGNSA. V was cut by 1 base and J by 2 bases, with 15 bases left in between. The CDR3, as DNA: TGTGCCAGCAGCTTAGGTGGGGGCTCCCCCGCCTACGAGCAGTACTTC. Its protein product is CASSLGGGSPAYEQYF.

This clonotype appeared many times. V is TRBV5-5 and J is TRBJ2-3; D is unclear. Germline V lookup: CDR1 SGHKS, CDR2 YYEKEE (reference sequence). Trimming took off 0 bases at V and 2 bases at J, with 4 bases between the two ends. This CDR3 contains 13 residues. The CDR3 sequence: CASSLDVTDTQYF. As DNA, the CDR3 is TGTGCCAGCAGCTTGGATGTCACAGATACGCAGTATTTT. Supplemented by reference TRBV5-5 and TRBJ2-3, the full variable domain reads DAGVTQSPTHLIKTRGQQVTLRCSPISGHKSVSWYQQVLGQGPQFIFQYYEKEERGRGNFPDRFSARQFPNYSSELNVNALLLGDSALYLCASSLDVTDTQYFGPGTRLTVL.

This clonotype was seen only a few times. The chain has TRBV29-1 and TRBJ2-2; TRBD1 is a possible D gene (7 bases). The V and J ends lost 5 bases and 4 bases respectively, with 11 bases between them. This CDR3 has 13 residues. The germline gives CDR1 SQVTM, CDR2 ANQGSEA. DNA for the CDR3: TGCAGCGTTCAGCAGGGGGGCACCGGGGAGCTGTTTTTT. Encoded protein: CSVQQGGTGELFF.

This clonotype was observed at least ten times. The chain carries TRBV18 and TRBJ2-7; D gene ambiguous. Germline values: CDR1 KGHSH, CDR2 LQKENI. The ends were cut back, 6 bases at V and 9 bases at J, with 24 bases in the middle. CDR3 length equals 15 residues. The CDR3 DNA is TGTGCCAGCTCCTTAGAAGCTAGTTTATTATTCGGGCAGTACTTC. It yields the protein CASSLEASLLFGQYF.

This clonotype appeared many times. This chain connects TRBV28 to TRBJ1-1; D is ambiguous. Germline lookup yields CDR1 MDHEN and CDR2 SYDVKM. With 4 bases removed from V and 0 bases from J, the gap between germline ends came to 9 bases. CDR3 size: 14 residues. The CDR3 DNA reads as TGTGCCAGCAGTTCCCGGCCCTTGAACACTGAAGCTTTCTTT. Encoded protein: CASSSRPLNTEAFF.

This clonotype was picked up many times. The chain links TRBV4-1 to TRBJ2-7, with a weak D call TRBD2 (6 bases). Germline V lookup: CDR1 MGHRA, CDR2 YSYEKL. The V end was cut by 0 bases, the J end by 5 bases, with 14 bases between. The CDR3 contains 15 residues. As DNA, the CDR3 is TGCGCCAGCAGCCAAGATGGGAATGGAGGGGACGAGCAGTACTTC. Translation: CASSQDGNGGDEQYF.

This clonotype appeared many times. This chain joins TRBV10-3 and TRBJ2-1; unclear D gene. V was cut by 3 bases and J by 9 bases, with 6 bases left in between. Germline loops: CDR1 ENHRY, CDR2 SYGVKD. The CDR3 length is 11 residues. CDR3 protein: CAISDKAEQFF. In DNA, the CDR3 is TGTGCCATCAGTGATAAGGCTGAGCAGTTCTTC.

The DNA of the CDR3 is TGTGCCAGCAGCTTGCCTGGACAACCCCAGCATTTT. Its translation: CASSLPGQPQHF. The chain recombines TRBV5-5 with TRBJ1-5; a possible D gene is TRBD1 (5 bases). From germline, CDR1 is SGHKS and CDR2 YYEKEE (reference sequence). Trimming pared 1 base from V and 10 bases from J, leaving 9 bases between. The CDR3 sequence is 12 residues long.

This clonotype has just one count. A junction end diverges from the germline sequence, so it may reflect a read error. The chain employs TRBV2 and TRBJ2-2; D not certain. The CDR3 covers 13 residues. The germline CDR1 and CDR2 sequences are SNHLY and FYNNEI. The chain's CDR3 is CASSEVNAGELFF. CDR3 DNA: TGTGCCAGCAGTGAGGTGAACGCCGGGGAGCTGTTTTTT.